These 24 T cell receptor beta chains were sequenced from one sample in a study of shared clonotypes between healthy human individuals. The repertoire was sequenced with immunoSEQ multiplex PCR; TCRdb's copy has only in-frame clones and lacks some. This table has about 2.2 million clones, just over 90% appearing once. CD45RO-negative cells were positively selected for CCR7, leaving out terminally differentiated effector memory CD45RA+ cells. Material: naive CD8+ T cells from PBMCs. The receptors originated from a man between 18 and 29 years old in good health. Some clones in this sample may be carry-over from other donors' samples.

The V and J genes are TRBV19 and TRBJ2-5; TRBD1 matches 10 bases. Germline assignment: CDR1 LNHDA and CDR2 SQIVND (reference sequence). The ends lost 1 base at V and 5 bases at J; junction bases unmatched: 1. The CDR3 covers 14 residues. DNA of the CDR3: TGTGCCAGTAGTATAGCGGACAGGGGGGAGACCCAGTACTTC. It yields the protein CASSIADRGETQYF.

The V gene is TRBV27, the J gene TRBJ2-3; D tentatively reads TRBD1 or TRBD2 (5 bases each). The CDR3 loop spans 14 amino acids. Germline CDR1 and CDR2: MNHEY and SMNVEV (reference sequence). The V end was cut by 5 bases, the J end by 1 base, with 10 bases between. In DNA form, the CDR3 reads TGTGCCAGCAGTCCAAGGGACGGCACAGATACGCAGTATTTT. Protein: CASSPRDGTDTQYF.

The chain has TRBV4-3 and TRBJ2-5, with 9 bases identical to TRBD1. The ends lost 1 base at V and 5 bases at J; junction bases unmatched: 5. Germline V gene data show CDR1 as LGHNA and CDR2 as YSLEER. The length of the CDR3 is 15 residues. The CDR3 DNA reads TGCGCCAGCAGCCAAGGGACAGGGGTCATTGAGACCCAGTACTTC. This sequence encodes CASSQGTGVIETQYF.

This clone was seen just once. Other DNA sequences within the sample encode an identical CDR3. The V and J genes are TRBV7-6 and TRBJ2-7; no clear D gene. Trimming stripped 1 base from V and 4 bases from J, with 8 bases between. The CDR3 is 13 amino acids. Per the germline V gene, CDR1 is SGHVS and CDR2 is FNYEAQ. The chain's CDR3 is CASSLGPIYEQYF. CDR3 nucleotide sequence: TGTGCCAGCAGCTTAGGCCCGATATACGAGCAGTACTTC.

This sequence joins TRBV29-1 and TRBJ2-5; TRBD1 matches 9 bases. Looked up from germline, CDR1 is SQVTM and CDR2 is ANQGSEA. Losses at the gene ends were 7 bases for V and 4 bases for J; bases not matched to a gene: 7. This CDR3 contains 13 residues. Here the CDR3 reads CSGNRGLSETQYF. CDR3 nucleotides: TGCAGCGGCAACAGGGGGCTGTCAGAGACCCAGTACTTC.

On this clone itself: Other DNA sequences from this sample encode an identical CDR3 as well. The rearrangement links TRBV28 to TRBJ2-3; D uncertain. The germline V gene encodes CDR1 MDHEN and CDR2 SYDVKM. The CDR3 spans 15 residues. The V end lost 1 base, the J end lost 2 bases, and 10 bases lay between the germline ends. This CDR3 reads CASSLSSGTTDTQYF. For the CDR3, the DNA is TGTGCCAGCAGTTTATCTTCAGGTACCACAGATACGCAGTATTTT.

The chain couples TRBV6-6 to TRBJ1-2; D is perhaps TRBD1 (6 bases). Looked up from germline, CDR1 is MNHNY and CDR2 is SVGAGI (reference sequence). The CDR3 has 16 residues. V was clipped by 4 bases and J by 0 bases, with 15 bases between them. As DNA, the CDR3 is TGTGCCAGCAGTTCAGGGGTCCCCACGCCTAACTATGGCTACACCTTC. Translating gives CASSSGVPTPNYGYTF.

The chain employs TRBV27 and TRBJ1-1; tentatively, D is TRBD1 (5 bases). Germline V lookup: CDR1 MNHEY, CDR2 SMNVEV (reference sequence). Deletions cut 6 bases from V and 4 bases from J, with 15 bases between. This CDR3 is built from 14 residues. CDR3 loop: CASRSGGKGTEAFF. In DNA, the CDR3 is TGTGCCAGCAGAAGCGGGGGGAAAGGCACTGAAGCTTTCTTT.

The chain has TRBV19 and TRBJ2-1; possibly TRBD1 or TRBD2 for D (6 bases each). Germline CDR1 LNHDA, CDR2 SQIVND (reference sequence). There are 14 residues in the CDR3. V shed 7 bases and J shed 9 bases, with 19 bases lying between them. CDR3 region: CASTTGDNFGEQFF. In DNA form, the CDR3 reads TGTGCCAGTACGACGGGGGACAATTTTGGTGAGCAGTTCTTC. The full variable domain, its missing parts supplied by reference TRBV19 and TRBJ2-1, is DGGITQSPKYLFRKEGQNVTLSCEQNLNHDAMYWYRQDPGQGLRLIYYSQIVNDFQKGDIAEGYSVSREKKESFPLTVTSAQKNPTAFYLCASTTGDNFGEQFFGPGTRLTVL.

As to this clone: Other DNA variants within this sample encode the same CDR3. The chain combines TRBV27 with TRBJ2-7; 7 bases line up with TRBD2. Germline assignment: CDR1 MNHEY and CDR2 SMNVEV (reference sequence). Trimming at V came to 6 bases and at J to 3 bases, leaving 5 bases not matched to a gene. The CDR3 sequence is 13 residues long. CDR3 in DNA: TGTGCCAGCAGGGGGCTAGCGGACTACGAGCAGTACTTC. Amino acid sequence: CASRGLADYEQYF.

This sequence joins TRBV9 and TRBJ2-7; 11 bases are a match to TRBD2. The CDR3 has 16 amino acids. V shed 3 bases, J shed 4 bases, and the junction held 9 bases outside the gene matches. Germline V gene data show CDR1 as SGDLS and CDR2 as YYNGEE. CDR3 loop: CASSANSGRARYEQYF. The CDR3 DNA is TGTGCCAGCAGCGCCAATAGCGGGAGGGCCCGGTACGAGCAGTACTTC.

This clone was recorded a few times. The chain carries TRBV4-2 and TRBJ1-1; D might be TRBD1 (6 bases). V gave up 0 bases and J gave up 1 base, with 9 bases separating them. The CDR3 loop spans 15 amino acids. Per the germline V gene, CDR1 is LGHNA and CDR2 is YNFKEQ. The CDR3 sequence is CASSQDPGQNTEAFF. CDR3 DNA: TGTGCCAGCAGCCAAGATCCGGGACAGAACACTGAAGCTTTCTTT.

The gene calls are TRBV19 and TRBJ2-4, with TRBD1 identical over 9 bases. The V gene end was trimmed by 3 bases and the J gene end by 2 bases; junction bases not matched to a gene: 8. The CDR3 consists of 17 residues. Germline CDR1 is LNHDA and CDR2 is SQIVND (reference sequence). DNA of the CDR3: TGTGCCAGTAGTATCTACAGGGGGCGGGTACCCAAAAACATTCAGTACTTC. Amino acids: CASSIYRGRVPKNIQYF. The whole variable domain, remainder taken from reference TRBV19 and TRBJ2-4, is DGGITQSPKYLFRKEGQNVTLSCEQNLNHDAMYWYRQDPGQGLRLIYYSQIVNDFQKGDIAEGYSVSREKKESFPLTVTSAQKNPTAFYLCASSIYRGRVPKNIQYFGAGTRLSVL.

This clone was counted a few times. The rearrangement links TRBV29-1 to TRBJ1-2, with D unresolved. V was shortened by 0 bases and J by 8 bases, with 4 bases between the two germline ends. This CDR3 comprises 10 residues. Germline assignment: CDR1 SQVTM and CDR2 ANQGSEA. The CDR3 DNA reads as TGCAGCGTTGAAGATCAGGGCTACACCTTC. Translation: CSVEDQGYTF.

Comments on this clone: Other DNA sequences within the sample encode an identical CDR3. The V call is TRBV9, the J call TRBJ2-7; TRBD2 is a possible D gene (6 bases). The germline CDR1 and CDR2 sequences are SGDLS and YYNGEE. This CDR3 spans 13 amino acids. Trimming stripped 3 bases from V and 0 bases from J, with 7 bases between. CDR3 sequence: CASSAGDSYEQYF. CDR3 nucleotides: TGTGCCAGCAGCGCGGGAGACTCCTACGAGCAGTACTTC.

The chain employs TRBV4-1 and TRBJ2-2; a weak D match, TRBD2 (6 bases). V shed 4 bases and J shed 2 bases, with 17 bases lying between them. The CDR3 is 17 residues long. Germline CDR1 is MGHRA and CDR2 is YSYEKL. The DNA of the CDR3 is TGCGCCAGCAGCCCTCTGGCGGGGATGATTAACACCGGGGAGCTGTTTTTT. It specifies CASSPLAGMINTGELFF.

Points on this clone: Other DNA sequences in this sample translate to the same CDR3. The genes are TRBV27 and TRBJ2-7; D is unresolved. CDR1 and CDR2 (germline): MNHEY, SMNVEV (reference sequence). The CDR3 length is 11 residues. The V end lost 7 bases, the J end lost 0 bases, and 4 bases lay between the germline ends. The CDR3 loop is CASTNSYEQYF. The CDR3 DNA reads TGTGCCAGCACAAACTCCTACGAGCAGTACTTC.

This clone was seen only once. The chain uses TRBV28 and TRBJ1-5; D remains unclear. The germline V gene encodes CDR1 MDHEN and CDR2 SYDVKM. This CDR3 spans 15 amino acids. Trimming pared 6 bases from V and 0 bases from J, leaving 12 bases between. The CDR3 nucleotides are TGTGCCAGCAGGCCCTCCGGAGGTAGCAATCAGCCCCAGCATTTT. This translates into CASRPSGGSNQPQHF. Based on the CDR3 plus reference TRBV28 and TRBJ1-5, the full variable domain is DVKVTQSSRYLVKRTGEKVFLECVQDMDHENMFWYRQDPGLGLRLIYFSYDVKMKEKGDIPEGYSVSREKKERFSLILESASTNQTSMYLCASRPSGGSNQPQHFGDGTRLSIL.

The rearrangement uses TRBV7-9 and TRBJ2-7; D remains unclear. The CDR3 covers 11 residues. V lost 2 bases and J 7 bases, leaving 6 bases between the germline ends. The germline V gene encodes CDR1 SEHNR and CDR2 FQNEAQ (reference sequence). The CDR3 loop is CASSLSVEQYF. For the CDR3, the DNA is TGTGCCAGCAGCTTATCTGTGGAGCAGTACTTC.

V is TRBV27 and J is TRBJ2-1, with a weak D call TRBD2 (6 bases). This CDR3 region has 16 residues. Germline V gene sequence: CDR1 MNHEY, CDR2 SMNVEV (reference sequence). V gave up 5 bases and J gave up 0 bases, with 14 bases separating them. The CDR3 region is CASSQRRDRSYNEQFF. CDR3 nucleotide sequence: TGTGCCAGCAGTCAACGGCGGGACCGCTCCTACAATGAGCAGTTCTTC.

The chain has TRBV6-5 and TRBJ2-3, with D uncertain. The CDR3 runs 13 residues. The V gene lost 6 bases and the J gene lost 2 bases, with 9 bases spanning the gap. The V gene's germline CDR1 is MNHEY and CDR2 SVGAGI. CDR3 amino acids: CASSPVPTDTQYF. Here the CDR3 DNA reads TGTGCCAGCAGCCCAGTTCCCACAGATACGCAGTATTTT.

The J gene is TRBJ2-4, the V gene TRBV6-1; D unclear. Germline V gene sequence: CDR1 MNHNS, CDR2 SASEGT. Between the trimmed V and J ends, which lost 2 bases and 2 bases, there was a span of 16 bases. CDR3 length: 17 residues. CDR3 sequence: CASSERFQVGPKNIQYF. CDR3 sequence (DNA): TGTGCCAGCAGTGAAAGGTTCCAGGTCGGGCCCAAAAACATTCAGTACTTC.

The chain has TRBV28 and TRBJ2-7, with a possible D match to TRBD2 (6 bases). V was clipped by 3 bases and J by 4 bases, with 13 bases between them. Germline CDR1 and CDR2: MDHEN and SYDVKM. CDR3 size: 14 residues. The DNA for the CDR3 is TGTGCCAGCAGTTTGAGCGGGCTAATTTACGAGCAGTACTTC. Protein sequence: CASSLSGLIYEQYF.

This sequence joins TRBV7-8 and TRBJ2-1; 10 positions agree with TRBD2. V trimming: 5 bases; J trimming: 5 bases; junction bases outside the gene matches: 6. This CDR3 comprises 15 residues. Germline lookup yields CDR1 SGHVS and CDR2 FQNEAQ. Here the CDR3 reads CASSPLAGLNNEQFF. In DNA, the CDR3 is TGTGCCAGCAGCCCACTAGCGGGGTTAAACAATGAGCAGTTCTTC. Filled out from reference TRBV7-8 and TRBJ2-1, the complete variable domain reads GAGVSQSPRYKVAKRGQDVALRCDPISGHVSLFWYQQALGQGPEFLTYFQNEAQLDKSGLPSDRFFAERPEGSVSTLKIQRTQQEDSAVYLCASSPLAGLNNEQFFGPGTRLTVL.